This TCR beta chain was documented in a study of cytomegalovirus exposure and HLA in healthy donors. To note about this clone: The antigen is unknown.

Vbeta (60) and Jbeta (13) primers were used in the PCR. Libraries were prepared by immunoSEQ multiplex PCR; TCRdb keeps only in-frame clonotypes and omits some of them. Among approximately 280,000 clones listed, roughly 90% were seen once. Study-wide results and limits: Several of the most significant clusters appeared linked to common viral pathogens, based on a later analysis. A list of 150 to 200 TCR beta chains associated with cytomegalovirus was given.

The CDR3 is made up of 14 amino acids. J was trimmed by 4 bases and V by 4 bases; bases with no gene match: 2. Germline values: CDR1 LNHDA, CDR2 SQIVND (reference sequence). The specimen was PBMCs. This sequence originates from a man aged 40-50 years in good health and CMV-seropositive. The chain recombines TRBV19 with TRBJ1-4; 8 bases match TRBD1. The CDR3, as DNA: TGTGCCAGTAGTACAGGGGGCTTTAATGAAAAACTGTTTTTT. Translation: CASSTGGFNEKLFF.